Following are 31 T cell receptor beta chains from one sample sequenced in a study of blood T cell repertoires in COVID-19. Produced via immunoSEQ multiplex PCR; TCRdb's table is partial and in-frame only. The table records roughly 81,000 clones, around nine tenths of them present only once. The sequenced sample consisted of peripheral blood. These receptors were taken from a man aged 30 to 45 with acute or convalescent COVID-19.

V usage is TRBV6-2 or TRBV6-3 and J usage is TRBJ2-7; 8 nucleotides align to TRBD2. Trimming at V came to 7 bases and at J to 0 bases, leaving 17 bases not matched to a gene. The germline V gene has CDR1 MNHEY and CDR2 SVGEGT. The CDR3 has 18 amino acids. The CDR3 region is CASTPRPGRAGYSYEQYF. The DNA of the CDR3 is TGTGCCAGCACCCCCCGACCCGGGAGGGCCGGCTACTCCTACGAGCAGTACTTC.

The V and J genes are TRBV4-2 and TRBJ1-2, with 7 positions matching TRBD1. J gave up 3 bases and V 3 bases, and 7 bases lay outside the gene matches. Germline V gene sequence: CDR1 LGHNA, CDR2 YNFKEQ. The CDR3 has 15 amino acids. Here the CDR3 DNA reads TGTGCCAGCAGCCAGGACCGACAGGGATACTATGGCTACACCTTC. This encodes CASSQDRQGYYGYTF.

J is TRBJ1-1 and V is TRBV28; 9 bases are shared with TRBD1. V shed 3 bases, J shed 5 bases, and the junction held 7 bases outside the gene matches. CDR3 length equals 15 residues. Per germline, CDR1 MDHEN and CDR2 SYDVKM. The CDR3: CASSFQTGGRTEAFF. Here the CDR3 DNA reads TGTGCCAGCAGTTTCCAGACAGGGGGTAGGACTGAAGCTTTCTTT.

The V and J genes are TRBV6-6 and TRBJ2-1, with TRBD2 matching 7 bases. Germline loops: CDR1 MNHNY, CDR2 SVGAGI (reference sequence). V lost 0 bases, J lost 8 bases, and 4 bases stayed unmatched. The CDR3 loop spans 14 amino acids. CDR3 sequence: CASSYSRGGHEQFF. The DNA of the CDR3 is TGTGCCAGCAGTTACTCACGGGGAGGGCATGAGCAGTTCTTC.

The CDR3: CASSPGTGARHEQFF. The CDR3 DNA reads TGCGCCAGCAGCCCAGGGACAGGGGCGAGGCATGAGCAGTTCTTC. The chain is built from TRBV5-1 and TRBJ2-1; 10 bases agree with TRBD1. J was trimmed by 8 bases and V by 4 bases; bases with no gene match: 9. This CDR3 spans 15 amino acids. The V gene's germline CDR1 is SGHRS and CDR2 YFSETQ.

CDR3 DNA sequence: TGCAGCGTTGTCATGACTAGCGGATACGAGCAGTACTTC. Translation: CSVVMTSGYEQYF. The chain is built from TRBV29-1 and TRBJ2-7, with 9 bases aligning to TRBD2. The CDR3 sequence is 13 residues long. Germline loops: CDR1 SQVTM, CDR2 ANQGSEA. V was pared by 4 bases and J by 4 bases, with 5 bases of the junction left unmatched.

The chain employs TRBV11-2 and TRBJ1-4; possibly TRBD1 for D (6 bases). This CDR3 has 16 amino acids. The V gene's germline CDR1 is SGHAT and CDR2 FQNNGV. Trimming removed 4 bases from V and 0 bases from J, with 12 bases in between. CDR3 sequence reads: CASSSTRQATNEKLFF. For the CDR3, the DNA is TGTGCCAGCAGCTCTACTCGACAGGCAACTAATGAAAAACTGTTTTTT.

The CDR3 is CASSHFTGELFF. For the CDR3, the DNA is TGTGCCAGCAGTCACTTCACCGGGGAGCTGTTTTTT. V usage is TRBV7-2 and J usage is TRBJ2-2, with unresolved D. Trimming pared 6 bases from V and 4 bases from J, leaving 6 bases between. CDR1 is SGHTA, CDR2 FQGNSA, per germline. The length of the CDR3 is 12 residues.

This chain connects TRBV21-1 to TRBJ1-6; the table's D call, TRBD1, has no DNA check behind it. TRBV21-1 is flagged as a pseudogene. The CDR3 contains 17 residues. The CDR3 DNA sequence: TGTGCCAGCAGATCTCCCATGATTGACAGAAATAATTCACCCCTCCACTTT. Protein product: CASRSPMIDRNNSPLHF.

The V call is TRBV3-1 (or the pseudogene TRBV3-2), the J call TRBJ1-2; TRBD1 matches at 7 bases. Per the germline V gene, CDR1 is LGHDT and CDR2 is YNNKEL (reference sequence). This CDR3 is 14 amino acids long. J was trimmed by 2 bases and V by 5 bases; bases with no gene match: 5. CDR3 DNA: TGTGCCAGCAGCGGGGGACAGCCAAACTATGGCTACACCTTC. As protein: CASSGGQPNYGYTF.

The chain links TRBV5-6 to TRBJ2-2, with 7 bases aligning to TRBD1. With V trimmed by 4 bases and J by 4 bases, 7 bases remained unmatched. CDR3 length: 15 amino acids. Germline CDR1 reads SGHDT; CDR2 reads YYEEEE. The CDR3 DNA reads TGTGCCAGCAGCATGACAGGGAGTGGCACCGGGGAGCTGTTTTTT. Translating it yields CASSMTGSGTGELFF.

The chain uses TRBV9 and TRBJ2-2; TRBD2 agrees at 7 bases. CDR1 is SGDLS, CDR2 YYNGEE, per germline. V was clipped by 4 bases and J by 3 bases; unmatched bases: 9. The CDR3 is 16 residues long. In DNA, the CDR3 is TGTGCCAGCAGCCCCCGCGGGGGATCAGACACCGGGGAGCTGTTTTTT. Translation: CASSPRGGSDTGELFF.

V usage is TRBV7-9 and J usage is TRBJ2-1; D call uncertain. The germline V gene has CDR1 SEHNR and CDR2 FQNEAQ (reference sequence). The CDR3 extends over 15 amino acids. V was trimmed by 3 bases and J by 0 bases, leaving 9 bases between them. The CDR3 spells CASSFSYSSYNEQFF. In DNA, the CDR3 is TGTGCCAGCAGCTTCTCCTACAGCTCCTACAATGAGCAGTTCTTC.

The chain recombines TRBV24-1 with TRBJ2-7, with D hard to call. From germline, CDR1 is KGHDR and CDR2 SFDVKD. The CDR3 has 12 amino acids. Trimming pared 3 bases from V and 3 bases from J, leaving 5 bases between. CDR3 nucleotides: TGTGCCACCAGTGATACAGACTACGAGCAGTACTTC. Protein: CATSDTDYEQYF.

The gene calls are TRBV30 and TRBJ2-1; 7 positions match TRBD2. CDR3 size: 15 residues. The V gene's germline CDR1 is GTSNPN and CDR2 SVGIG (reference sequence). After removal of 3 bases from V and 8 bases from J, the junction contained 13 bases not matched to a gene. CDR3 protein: CAWRGKRGGLDEQFF. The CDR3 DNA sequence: TGTGCCTGGAGGGGAAAGCGGGGAGGGCTCGATGAGCAGTTCTTC. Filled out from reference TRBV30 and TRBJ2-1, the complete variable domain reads SQTIHQWPATLVQPVGSPLSLECTVEGTSNPNLYWYRQAAGRGLQLLFYSVGIGQISSEVPQNLSASRPQDRQFILSSKKLLLSDSGFYLCAWRGKRGGLDEQFFGPGTRLTVL.

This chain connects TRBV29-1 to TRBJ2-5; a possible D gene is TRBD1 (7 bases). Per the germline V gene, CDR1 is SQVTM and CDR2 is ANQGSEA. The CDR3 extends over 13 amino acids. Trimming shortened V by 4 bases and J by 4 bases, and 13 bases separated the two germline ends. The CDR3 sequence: CSVGRGQTETQYF. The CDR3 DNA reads TGCAGCGTTGGGAGGGGGCAGACAGAGACCCAGTACTTC.

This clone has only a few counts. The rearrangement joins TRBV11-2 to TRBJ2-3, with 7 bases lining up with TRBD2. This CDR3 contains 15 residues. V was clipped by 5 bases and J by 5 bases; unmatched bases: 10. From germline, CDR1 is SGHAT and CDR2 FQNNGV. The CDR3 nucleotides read TGTGCCAGCAGCGCCTATAGCGGGTCAAGAGATACGCAGTATTTT. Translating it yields CASSAYSGSRDTQYF.

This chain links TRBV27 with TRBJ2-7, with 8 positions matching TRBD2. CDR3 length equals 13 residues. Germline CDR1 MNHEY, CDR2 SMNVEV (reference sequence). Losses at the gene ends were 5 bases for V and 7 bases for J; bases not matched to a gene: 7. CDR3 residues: CASSIGTRGEQYF. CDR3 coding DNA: TGTGCCAGCAGTATCGGGACTAGGGGAGAGCAGTACTTC.

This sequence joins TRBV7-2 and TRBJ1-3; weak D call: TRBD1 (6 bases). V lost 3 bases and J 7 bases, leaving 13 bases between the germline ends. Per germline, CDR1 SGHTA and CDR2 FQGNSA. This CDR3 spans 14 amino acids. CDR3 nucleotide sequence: TGTGCCAGCAGCTTTATGGACAGCCGGAACACCATATATTTT. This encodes CASSFMDSRNTIYF.

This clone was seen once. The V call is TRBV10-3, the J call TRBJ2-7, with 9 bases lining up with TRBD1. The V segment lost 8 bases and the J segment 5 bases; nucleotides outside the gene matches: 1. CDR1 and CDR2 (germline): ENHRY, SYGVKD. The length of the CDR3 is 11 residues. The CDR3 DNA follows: TGTGCCATCCGGACAGGGGACGAGCAGTACTTC. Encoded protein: CAIRTGDEQYF.

CDR3 sequence reads: CASSYSSQQPQHF. CDR3 in DNA: TGTGCCAGCAGTTACTCATCACAGCAGCCCCAGCATTTT. The chain couples TRBV6-6 to TRBJ1-5; D ambiguous. V lost 0 bases, J lost 7 bases, and 7 bases lay in between. The CDR3 spans 13 residues. Germline V lookup: CDR1 MNHNY, CDR2 SVGAGI (reference sequence).

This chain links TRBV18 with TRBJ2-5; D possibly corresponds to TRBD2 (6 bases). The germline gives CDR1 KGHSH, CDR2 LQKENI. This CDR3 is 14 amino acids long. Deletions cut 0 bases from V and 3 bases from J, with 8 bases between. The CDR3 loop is CASSPPEGKETQYF. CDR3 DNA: TGTGCCAGCTCACCACCGGAGGGCAAAGAGACCCAGTACTTC.

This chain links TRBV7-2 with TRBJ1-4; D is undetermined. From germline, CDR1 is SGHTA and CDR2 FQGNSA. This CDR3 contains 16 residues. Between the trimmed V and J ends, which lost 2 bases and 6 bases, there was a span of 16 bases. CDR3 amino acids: CASSLPVWEADEKLFF. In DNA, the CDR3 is TGTGCCAGCAGCTTACCCGTGTGGGAGGCTGATGAAAAACTGTTTTTT.

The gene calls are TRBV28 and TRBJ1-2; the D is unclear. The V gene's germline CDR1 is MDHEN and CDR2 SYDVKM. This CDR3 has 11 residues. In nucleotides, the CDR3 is TGTGCTACTCGACGGGGATATGGCTACACCTTC. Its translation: CATRRGYGYTF.

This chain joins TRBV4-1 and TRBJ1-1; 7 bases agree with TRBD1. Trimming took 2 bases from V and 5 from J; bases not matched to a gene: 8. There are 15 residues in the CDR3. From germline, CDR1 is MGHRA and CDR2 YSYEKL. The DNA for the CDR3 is TGCGCCAGCAGCCAACGGACAGGAGATGATACTGAAGCTTTCTTT. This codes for CASSQRTGDDTEAFF.

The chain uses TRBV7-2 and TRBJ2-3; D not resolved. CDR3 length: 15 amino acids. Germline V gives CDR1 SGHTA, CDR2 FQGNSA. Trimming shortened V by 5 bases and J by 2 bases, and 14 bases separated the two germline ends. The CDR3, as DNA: TGTGCCAGCAGCCTACAGACCAACCCCACAGATACGCAGTATTTT. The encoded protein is CASSLQTNPTDTQYF.

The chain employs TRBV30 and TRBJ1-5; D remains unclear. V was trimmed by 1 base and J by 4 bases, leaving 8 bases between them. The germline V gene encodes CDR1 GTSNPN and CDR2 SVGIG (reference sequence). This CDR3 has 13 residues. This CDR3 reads CAWSDGRNQPQHF. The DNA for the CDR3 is TGTGCCTGGAGTGATGGGAGGAATCAGCCCCAGCATTTT.

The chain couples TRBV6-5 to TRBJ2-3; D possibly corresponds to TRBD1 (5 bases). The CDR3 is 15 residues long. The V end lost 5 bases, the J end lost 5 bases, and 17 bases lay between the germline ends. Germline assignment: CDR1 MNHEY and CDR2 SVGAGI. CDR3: CASSPRTLSIDTQYF. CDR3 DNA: TGTGCCAGCAGTCCGCGGACACTTTCAATAGATACGCAGTATTTT.

CDR3 coding DNA: TGTGCCAGCAGGAGGGGAGGACGCACAGATACGCAGTATTTT. Translation gives CASRRGGRTDTQYF. The chain employs TRBV28 and TRBJ2-3; D may be TRBD2 (6 bases). Germline CDR1 and CDR2: MDHEN and SYDVKM. The V and J ends lost 6 bases and 1 base respectively, with 11 bases between them. This CDR3 region has 14 residues.

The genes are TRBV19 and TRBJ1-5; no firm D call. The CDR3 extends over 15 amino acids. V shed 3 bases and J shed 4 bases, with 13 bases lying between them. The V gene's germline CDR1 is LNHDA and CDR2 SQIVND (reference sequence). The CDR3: CASSIRAAGNQPQHF. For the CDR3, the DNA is TGTGCCAGTAGTATTAGGGCAGCGGGGAATCAGCCCCAGCATTTT.

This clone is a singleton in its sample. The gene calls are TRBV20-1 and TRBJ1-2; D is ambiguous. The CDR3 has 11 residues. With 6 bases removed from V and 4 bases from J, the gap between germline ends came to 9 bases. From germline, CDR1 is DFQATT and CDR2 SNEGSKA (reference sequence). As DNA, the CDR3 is TGCAGTGCCCCCGAGTCCTATGGCTACACCTTC. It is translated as CSAPESYGYTF.